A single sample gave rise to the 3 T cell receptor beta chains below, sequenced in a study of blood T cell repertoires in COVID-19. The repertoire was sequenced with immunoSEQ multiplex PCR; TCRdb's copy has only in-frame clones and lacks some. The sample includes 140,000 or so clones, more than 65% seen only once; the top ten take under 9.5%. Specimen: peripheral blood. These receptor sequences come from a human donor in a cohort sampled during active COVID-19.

The CDR3 is CASSVGGKNIQYF. The DNA for the CDR3 is TGTGCCAGCAGTGTCGGAGGCAAAAACATTCAGTACTTC. This rearrangement joins TRBV28 to TRBJ2-4; possible D gene TRBD2, 5 bases. From germline, CDR1 is MDHEN and CDR2 SYDVKM. Trimming left V 5 bases short and J 3 bases short, with 8 bases between. The CDR3 runs 13 residues.

This chain's CDR3 is CASTTGRVRAYEQYF. In DNA form, the CDR3 reads TGTGCCAGCACTACGGGGAGGGTGAGGGCCTACGAGCAGTACTTC. The chain joins TRBV27 to TRBJ2-7; 7 bases agree with TRBD2. J lost 2 bases, V lost 7 bases, and 11 bases had no gene match. The V gene's germline CDR1 is MNHEY and CDR2 SMNVEV (reference sequence). The CDR3 has 15 residues.

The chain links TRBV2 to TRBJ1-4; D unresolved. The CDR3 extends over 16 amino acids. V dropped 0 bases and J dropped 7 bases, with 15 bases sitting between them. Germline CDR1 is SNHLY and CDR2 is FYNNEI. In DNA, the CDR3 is TGTGCCAGCAGTGAAGCCCCGGGAGCAGCAGGTGAAAAACTGTTTTTT. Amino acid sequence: CASSEAPGAAGEKLFF.